The following is a TCR beta chain sequence with its context. Antigen: not known. CDR1 and CDR2 from the germline V gene are SGHTS and YDEGEE. Trimming removed 4 bases from V and 2 bases from J, with 11 bases in between. This CDR3 is built from 14 residues. At survey resolution, around 400 ng of DNA per sample was split into two 200 ng replicates. The method was immunoSEQ multiplex PCR; TCRdb's version includes in-frame clones alone and lacks a portion of them. The table lists roughly 3,500 clones, approximately 82% of them singletons. This sample stems from a study of hypomethylating agent response in myelodysplastic syndrome. Background on the study: Non-responders met neither complete response nor hematologic improvement criteria, which defined response.

General study results and limits: Control donors' ages did not match those of MDS patients. More novel clonotypes appeared in responders; more contracted clonotypes appeared in non-responders after treatment.

This TCR came from a human donor with myelodysplastic syndrome. This chain links TRBV5-8 with TRBJ2-3; perhaps TRBD2 as D (5 bases). The material sequenced was bone marrow, taken before or after starting hypomethylating agent treatment for myelodysplastic syndrome (not recorded which). The CDR3 coding sequence is TGTGCCAGCAGCCAAGCGGCCTACACAGATACGCAGTATTTT. Its translation is CASSQAAYTDTQYF.